A selection of T cell receptor beta chains follows, all from one sample in a study of control samples from healthy donors and cancer patients. Libraries were prepared by immunoSEQ multiplex PCR; TCRdb keeps only in-frame clonotypes and omits some of them. Counted here are more than 100,000 clones, less than 95% occurring once; the ten biggest clones make up around 8.1%. The sample was blood. These receptors came from a man aged 18 to 30 in good health. Each CDR3 is given with its conserved first and last residue. The D gene is left open where the match is weak. Expanded clones are given a class, and other clones once, few, many or no size at all.

abundance: -
j_gene: TRBJ1-1
d_gene: -
v_gene: TRBV18
CDR3aa: CASSRTVLNSEAFF
CDR3nt: TGTGCCAGCTCACGGACAGTTCTTAATAGTGAAGCTTTCTTT

abundance: -
j_gene: TRBJ1-6
d_gene: -
v_gene: TRBV5-1
CDR3aa: CASSLDHNSPLHF
CDR3nt: TGCGCCAGCAGCTTGGATCATAATTCACCCCTCCACTTT

abundance: -
j_gene: TRBJ1-1
d_gene: -
v_gene: TRBV5-1
CDR3aa: CASSLEYGFVGSAEAFF
CDR3nt: TGCGCCAGCAGCTTGGAGTATGGGTTTGTTGGGAGCGCTGAAGCTTTCTTT

abundance: -
j_gene: TRBJ1-3
d_gene: -
v_gene: TRBV18
CDR3aa: CASRQGTAGNTIYF
CDR3nt: TGTGCCAGCAGGCAGGGAACTGCTGGAAACACCATATATTTT

abundance: -
j_gene: TRBJ2-3
d_gene: -
v_gene: TRBV2
CDR3aa: CAGRTFPTGTQYF
CDR3nt: TGTGCCGGAAGGACATTCCCAACGGGTACGCAGTATTTT

abundance: -
j_gene: TRBJ1-4
d_gene: -
v_gene: TRBV19
CDR3aa: CASMGGAETNEKLFF
CDR3nt: TGTGCCAGTATGGGTGGGGCAGAGACTAATGAAAAACTGTTTTTT

abundance: -
j_gene: TRBJ2-1
d_gene: TRBD1
v_gene: TRBV19
CDR3aa: CASSSPIQGVSYNEQFF
CDR3nt: TGTGCCAGTAGTAGTCCGATACAGGGGGTCAGCTACAATGAGCAGTTCTTC

abundance: -
j_gene: TRBJ1-1
d_gene: TRBD1
v_gene: TRBV29-1
CDR3aa: CSGTAGGGAVNTEAFF
CDR3nt: TGCAGCGGTACTGCAGGGGGCGGAGCGGTGAACACTGAAGCTTTCTTT

abundance: -
j_gene: TRBJ1-1
d_gene: -
v_gene: TRBV5-1
CDR3aa: CASSPQGSGTEAFF
CDR3nt: TGCGCCAGCAGCCCACAGGGTTCGGGAACTGAAGCTTTCTTT

abundance: once
j_gene: TRBJ2-7
d_gene: -
v_gene: TRBV2
CDR3aa: CASTGLTSYEQYF
CDR3nt: TGTGCCAGCACCGGCTTAACCTCCTACGAGCAGTACTTC

abundance: -
j_gene: TRBJ1-1
d_gene: -
v_gene: TRBV12-5
CDR3aa: CASGLTGNTEAFF
CDR3nt: TGTGCTAGTGGTCTCACAGGGAACACTGAAGCTTTCTTT

abundance: -
j_gene: TRBJ1-1
d_gene: -
v_gene: TRBV10-3
CDR3aa: CAISESRGGVNTEAFF
CDR3nt: TGTGCCATCAGTGAGTCGAGGGGGGGAGTGAACACTGAAGCTTTCTTT

abundance: -
j_gene: TRBJ2-2
d_gene: TRBD2
v_gene: TRBV18
CDR3aa: CASSLSGTSGGHTGELFF
CDR3nt: TGTGCCAGCTCACTCTCCGGGACTAGCGGGGGCCACACCGGGGAGCTGTTTTTT

abundance: -
j_gene: TRBJ1-1
d_gene: TRBD1
v_gene: TRBV14
CDR3aa: CASSPTSDRDGLTFF
CDR3nt: TGTGCCAGCAGCCCCACGTCGGACAGGGATGGACTGACTTTCTTT

abundance: few
j_gene: TRBJ1-5
d_gene: -
v_gene: TRBV21-1
CDR3aa: CASSQGTGRFGNQPQHF
CDR3nt: TGTGCCAGCAGCCAAGGGACAGGCCGTTTTGGAAATCAGCCCCAGCATTTT

abundance: -
j_gene: TRBJ2-1
d_gene: -
v_gene: TRBV19
CDR3aa: CASSKPVRYNEQFF
CDR3nt: TGTGCCAGTAGTAAGCCGGTTCGGTACAATGAGCAGTTCTTC

abundance: -
j_gene: TRBJ1-1
d_gene: -
v_gene: TRBV7-2
CDR3aa: CASSPPGVRNTEAFF
CDR3nt: TGTGCCAGCAGCCCACCAGGGGTCAGAAACACTGAAGCTTTCTTT

abundance: -
j_gene: TRBJ1-1
d_gene: -
v_gene: TRBV6-1
CDR3aa: CASSEWVNTEAFF
CDR3nt: TGTGCCAGCAGTGAATGGGTGAACACTGAAGCTTTCTTT

abundance: -
j_gene: TRBJ2-1
d_gene: TRBD2
v_gene: TRBV9
CDR3aa: CASSKTSGSYNEQFF
CDR3nt: TGTGCCAGCAGCAAAACTAGCGGGAGTTACAATGAGCAGTTCTTC

abundance: -
j_gene: TRBJ2-1
d_gene: -
v_gene: TRBV15
CDR3aa: CATSRGVNEQFF
CDR3nt: TGTGCCACCAGCAGGGGCGTGAATGAGCAGTTCTTC

abundance: -
j_gene: TRBJ2-2
d_gene: -
v_gene: TRBV5-1
CDR3aa: CASSLGAGATGELFF
CDR3nt: TGCGCCAGCAGCTTAGGAGCCGGGGCGACCGGGGAGCTGTTTTTT

abundance: -
j_gene: TRBJ1-3
d_gene: -
v_gene: TRBV11-2
CDR3aa: CASSLRGGNTIYF
CDR3nt: TGTGCCAGCAGCTTAAGAGGTGGAAACACCATATATTTT

abundance: -
j_gene: TRBJ2-2
d_gene: -
v_gene: TRBV11-2
CDR3aa: CASRRGVNTGELFF
CDR3nt: TGTGCCAGCAGAAGGGGGGTGAACACCGGGGAGCTGTTTTTT

abundance: -
j_gene: TRBJ1-2
d_gene: -
v_gene: TRBV9
CDR3aa: CASSVAQTAYYGYTF
CDR3nt: TGTGCCAGCAGCGTGGCCCAGACAGCCTACTATGGCTACACCTTC

abundance: once
j_gene: TRBJ2-3
d_gene: -
v_gene: TRBV9
CDR3aa: CASSVSTDTQYF
CDR3nt: TGTGCCAGCAGCGTAAGCACAGATACGCAGTATTTT

abundance: -
j_gene: TRBJ1-4
d_gene: -
v_gene: TRBV10-3
CDR3aa: CAISESYGGEKLFF
CDR3nt: TGTGCCATCAGTGAGTCGTACGGGGGTGAAAAACTGTTTTTT

abundance: -
j_gene: TRBJ1-4
d_gene: -
v_gene: TRBV4-1
CDR3aa: CASSPGREKLFF
CDR3nt: TGCGCCAGCAGCCCCGGCCGGGAAAAACTGTTTTTT

abundance: -
j_gene: TRBJ2-1
d_gene: -
v_gene: TRBV19
CDR3aa: CASSPFSGSYNEQFF
CDR3nt: TGTGCCAGTAGCCCCTTTTCGGGGTCCTACAATGAGCAGTTCTTC

abundance: once
j_gene: TRBJ1-6
d_gene: TRBD1
v_gene: TRBV11-3
CDR3aa: CASSLVVPYSRGHYNSPLHF
CDR3nt: TGTGCCAGCAGCTTAGTCGTACCATACTCCAGGGGGCATTATAATTCACCCCTCCACTTT

abundance: -
j_gene: TRBJ1-6
d_gene: -
v_gene: TRBV6-6
CDR3aa: CASSYSPQGNSPLHF
CDR3nt: TGTGCCAGCAGTTACTCGCCTCAGGGTAATTCACCCCTCCACTTT

abundance: -
j_gene: TRBJ2-7
d_gene: -
v_gene: TRBV6-5
CDR3aa: CASSRTPYEQYF
CDR3nt: TGTGCCAGCAGCCGAACCCCTTACGAGCAGTACTTC

abundance: -
j_gene: TRBJ2-5
d_gene: -
v_gene: TRBV18
CDR3aa: CASSPSWLQETQYF
CDR3nt: TGTGCCAGCTCACCATCTTGGCTTCAAGAGACCCAGTACTTC

abundance: -
j_gene: TRBJ2-3
d_gene: -
v_gene: TRBV7-3
CDR3aa: CASSPGVESGTDTQYF
CDR3nt: TGTGCCAGCAGCCCTGGGGTAGAGTCTGGCACAGATACGCAGTATTTT

abundance: once
j_gene: TRBJ1-1
d_gene: TRBD1
v_gene: TRBV30
CDR3aa: CAWGQGANTEAFF
CDR3nt: TGTGCCTGGGGACAGGGGGCCAACACTGAAGCTTTCTTT

abundance: -
j_gene: TRBJ2-7
d_gene: -
v_gene: TRBV27
CDR3aa: CASSLSPITLSQGWEQYF
CDR3nt: TGTGCCAGCAGTTTATCCCCAATTACCCTCTCCCAGGGGTGGGAGCAGTACTTC

abundance: -
j_gene: TRBJ2-2
d_gene: TRBD1
v_gene: TRBV5-1
CDR3aa: CASSLDPGTGGIGELFF
CDR3nt: TGCGCCAGCAGCTTGGACCCAGGGACAGGGGGCATCGGGGAGCTGTTTTTT

abundance: once
j_gene: TRBJ2-7
d_gene: TRBD2
v_gene: TRBV5-1
CDR3aa: CASSGGLAGDSYEQYF
CDR3nt: TGCGCCAGCAGCGGGGGACTAGCGGGGGACTCCTACGAGCAGTACTTC

abundance: -
j_gene: TRBJ2-3
d_gene: -
v_gene: TRBV19
CDR3aa: CASSTGDTHTDTQYF
CDR3nt: TGTGCCAGTAGTACAGGGGACACACACACAGATACGCAGTATTTT

abundance: -
j_gene: TRBJ1-2
d_gene: -
v_gene: TRBV6-5
CDR3aa: CASTGSANYGYTF
CDR3nt: TGTGCCAGCACGGGTTCGGCTAACTATGGCTACACCTTC

abundance: -
j_gene: TRBJ2-7
d_gene: -
v_gene: TRBV4-1
CDR3aa: CASSQSGALMTGSHEQYF
CDR3nt: TGCGCCAGCAGCCAAAGTGGGGCTCTCATGACAGGTTCGCACGAGCAGTACTTC

abundance: -
j_gene: TRBJ1-4
d_gene: TRBD1
v_gene: TRBV15
CDR3aa: CATSRDLDRGEKLFF
CDR3nt: TGTGCCACCAGCAGGGACTTGGACAGGGGTGAAAAACTGTTTTTT

abundance: -
j_gene: TRBJ1-2
d_gene: -
v_gene: TRBV19
CDR3aa: CASSPTPGLIYGYTF
CDR3nt: TGTGCCAGTAGTCCGACACCGGGCCTCATCTATGGCTACACCTTC

abundance: once
j_gene: TRBJ1-5
d_gene: TRBD1
v_gene: TRBV5-1
CDR3aa: CASSLRTGGQPQHF
CDR3nt: TGCGCCAGCAGCTTGAGGACAGGGGGCCAGCCCCAGCATTTT

abundance: -
j_gene: TRBJ2-7
d_gene: TRBD1
v_gene: TRBV7-6
CDR3aa: CASSYGQGTYEQYF
CDR3nt: TGTGCCAGCAGCTACGGACAGGGGACCTACGAGCAGTACTTC

abundance: -
j_gene: TRBJ1-5
d_gene: TRBD1
v_gene: TRBV30
CDR3aa: CAWSLGQGRQPQHF
CDR3nt: TGTGCCTGGAGTTTGGGACAGGGGCGTCAGCCCCAGCATTTT

abundance: -
j_gene: TRBJ1-5
d_gene: -
v_gene: TRBV10-3
CDR3aa: CAISPSNQPQHF
CDR3nt: TGTGCCATCAGCCCGAGCAATCAGCCCCAGCATTTT

abundance: -
j_gene: TRBJ1-6
d_gene: -
v_gene: TRBV6-5
CDR3aa: CASSRIVGYDSPLHF
CDR3nt: TGTGCCAGCAGTCGAATAGTGGGGTACGATTCACCCCTCCACTTT

abundance: -
j_gene: TRBJ2-7
d_gene: TRBD1
v_gene: TRBV5-1
CDR3aa: CASSLEGTGHHEQYF
CDR3nt: TGCGCCAGCAGCTTGGAAGGGACAGGGCACCACGAGCAGTACTTC

abundance: few
j_gene: TRBJ1-3
d_gene: -
v_gene: TRBV12-3/TRBV12-4
CDR3aa: CASSADWRNTIYF
CDR3nt: TGTGCCAGCAGCGCAGATTGGCGAAACACCATATATTTT

abundance: -
j_gene: TRBJ1-3
d_gene: -
v_gene: TRBV5-1
CDR3aa: CASSLMGLTGNTIYF
CDR3nt: TGCGCCAGCAGCTTAATGGGACTTACTGGAAACACCATATATTTT

abundance: -
j_gene: TRBJ1-4
d_gene: TRBD1
v_gene: TRBV7-6
CDR3aa: CASSSGQGLYEKLFF
CDR3nt: TGTGCCAGCAGCTCCGGACAGGGCCTCTATGAAAAACTGTTTTTT

abundance: -
j_gene: TRBJ2-2
d_gene: TRBD1
v_gene: TRBV7-2
CDR3aa: CASSPWTGPRAGGELFF
CDR3nt: TGTGCCAGCAGCCCGTGGACAGGGCCCCGAGCTGGCGGGGAGCTGTTTTTT

abundance: -
j_gene: TRBJ2-3
d_gene: TRBD2
v_gene: TRBV19
CDR3aa: CASSKPAGGRTDTQYF
CDR3nt: TGTGCCAGTAGTAAACCCGCGGGGGGCCGCACAGATACGCAGTATTTT

abundance: -
j_gene: TRBJ2-3
d_gene: TRBD2
v_gene: TRBV7-9
CDR3aa: CASSSSGGAPTDTQYF
CDR3nt: TGTGCCAGCAGCAGTAGCGGGGGGGCCCCTACAGATACGCAGTATTTT

abundance: once
j_gene: TRBJ2-1
d_gene: -
v_gene: TRBV6-5
CDR3aa: CASSQEPHNEQFF
CDR3nt: TGTGCCAGCAGTCAGGAACCCCACAATGAGCAGTTCTTC

abundance: -
j_gene: TRBJ1-4
d_gene: -
v_gene: TRBV18
CDR3aa: CASSPRQTTNEKLFF
CDR3nt: TGTGCCAGCTCACCACGGCAAACAACTAATGAAAAACTGTTTTTT